The T cell receptor (beta chain) under discussion was sequenced for a study of beta chain features in type 1 diabetes (dated by TCRdb to between 2017 and 2018). Regarding the research as a whole: No differences in mean age, gender distribution, total cell number or subset yield were found between patients and healthy donors. A total of 85 million to 140 million sorted cells were examined across all samples, and a strong correlation was observed between cell number per subset and RNA yield. Regulatory and stem cell-like memory subsets were obtained from only 8 patients and about 8 healthy donors, while naive and central memory subsets were obtained from all 30 or so donors. The study compared TCRB repertoires of sorted circulating CD4+ T cell subsets between recently diagnosed type 1 diabetes patients and matched healthy donors.

The High Capacity cDNA Reverse Transcription Kit was used to reverse transcribe all of the isolated RNA, meaning that expressed TCRB transcripts were what got sequenced. Deep immunoSEQ sequencing was applied to naive, central memory and regulatory T cell samples, giving an average of roughly 3.6 million total reads per sample. Sorted cells were lysed in RLT buffer and RNA was extracted with DNase-treated RNeasy Micro or Mini kits, depending on cell number. To prevent cross-contamination, each cell subset was processed individually, whereas patient and healthy donor samples were processed jointly. The immunoSEQ multiplex PCR was used to amplify TCRB sequences from cDNA, yielding 87-bp fragments that span the CDR3 region. The amplicons were sequenced using the Illumina HiSeq platform. In the original analysis: Synthetic template baselines were used to correct PCR bias computationally, reads within Hamming distance 2 were collapsed together, and singletons that could not be merged were discarded. Reads were aligned against IMGT so that V, D and J genes, CDR3 length and insertions or deletions at six rearrangement sites could be assigned. Within each subset, clonotype counts were normalized to the number of sorted cells before true diversity and Gini coefficients were calculated with the tcR R package. The overlap coefficient, calculated on TCRB nucleotide sequences, was used to quantify repertoire sharing. Out-of-frame TCRB sequences from naive cells were analyzed as a proxy for the pre-selection repertoire. Imported from immuneACCESS, the table was reduced by TCRdb to in-frame sequences with V and J called. These copies leave out some clones; in studies compared against another copy, an unresolved V gene accounts for under half, and the cause of the remainder is not known. D and trimming were read from the DNA, whereas the V and J calls and clone size are those reported in that table. Within this sample are around 690,000 clones, with roughly an eighth of them counted one time only. The top ten clones comprise 0.09% to 0.15% of the sample.

What the study reported, not specific to this receptor: Shorter templates might be favored by PCR, yet because patient and control samples were amplified and corrected together, any such skew would affect both groups equally. Only small numbers of individuals were included in the HLA sub-analyses, which left unresolved whether HLA type had any influence on TCRB rearrangement. At VDJ recombination sites, type 1 diabetes patients had fewer insertions and more deleted nucleotides, which implies abnormalities in thymic rearrangement. The naive, central memory and regulatory TCRB repertoires appeared to resemble one another more closely among patients than among healthy donors. In all four CD4+ subsets, TCRB CDR3 length was moderately but significantly shorter in type 1 diabetes patients. Sequencing cDNA rather than genomic DNA could over-represent highly expressing activated cells, although activation and CD3 levels did not differ between groups.

Each donor gave one peripheral blood draw, around 0.12 L on average, collected into heparinised tubes. Naive, central memory, regulatory and stem cell-like memory CD4+ T cells were sorted on a BD FACSAria II using a panel including CD45RO, CCR7, CD25, CD127, CD95 and CD27. Purity was above 95% for every sorted population. PBMCs were isolated immediately by Lymphoprep density gradient centrifugation and stained directly without culture. To minimize batch effects, samples were stained and sorted in pairs, one healthy donor with one patient per experiment. Note on this clone: What antigen it recognizes has not been identified. Qualities for individual bases were not recorded, and no much larger clone is one base off.

CDR1 is given as SGDLS and CDR2 as YYNGEE, both from the germline V gene. The V and J ends are trimmed by 0 bases and 1 base, leaving 10 bases between them. The CDR3 starts with the cysteine, ends with the phenylalanine, and has 15 residues. Just the 45-base CDR3 DNA is kept, in frame starting at base 1. Sample: naive CD4+ T cells from blood. In the paper's terms, the cell subset or site label means: true naive CD4+ T cells. The V and J segments used are TRBV9 and TRBJ2-5, with the identity of the D gene unclear. The sequence was obtained from a man between 25 and 39 years old with type 1 diabetes. The CDR3 loop reads CASSVAPSLQETQYF. The sequence in DNA is TGTGCCAGCAGCGTAGCCCCATCCCTCCAAGAGACCCAGTACTTC.